This T cell receptor (beta chain) was sequenced in a study of identical twins. This clonotype was seen only a few times. TCRdb re-called the 5' RACE reads through MiXCR, storing one row per CDR3 protein. The repertoire includes 500,000 to 600,000 distinct CDR3 sequences, approximately 22% of them detected once, and roughly 0.9% sits in the top ten. Germline values: CDR1 SGHRS, CDR2 YFSETQ. The V end lost 1 base, the J end lost 0 bases, and 10 bases lay between the germline ends. The CDR3 consists of 15 residues. The same sample was also used in a study of T cells expressing NK-cell markers.

The V and J genes are TRBV5-1 and TRBJ2-5, with D possibly being TRBD1 (5 bases). The sequence was obtained from a woman between 18 and 30 years old in good health. Sequenced material: CD4+ T cells sorted from blood. The CDR3 DNA reads as TGCGCCAGCAGCTTGCGTTCGGACAACCAAGAGACCCAGTACTTC. This encodes CASSLRSDNQETQYF.